The 15 T cell receptor beta chains below were found in one sample sequenced in a study of cytomegalovirus exposure and HLA in healthy donors. Use of 60 Vbeta and 13 Jbeta primers characterized the PCR. Produced via immunoSEQ multiplex PCR; TCRdb's table is partial and in-frame only. The table lists about 150,000 clones, about three quarters of them singletons. The sample taken for sequencing was PBMCs. These receptors were collected from a young woman in good health and CMV-seronegative.

This clone was recorded a few times. This rearrangement joins TRBV6-6 to TRBJ1-2; 7 bases line up with TRBD1. Unmatched junction bases numbered 10, after V lost 2 bases and J lost 4 bases. Germline V gene data show CDR1 as MNHNY and CDR2 as SVGAGI (reference sequence). The CDR3 length is 16 residues. CDR3 DNA: TGTGCCAGCAGTTACACCTTTGGACAGGACCCCTATGGCTACACCTTC. As protein: CASSYTFGQDPYGYTF.

Only a few counts were recorded for this clone. The chain recombines TRBV25-1 with TRBJ1-1, with 10 bases lining up with TRBD1. The J segment lost 6 bases and the V segment lost 7 bases, leaving 8 bases of the junction unmatched. Germline CDR1 reads MGHDK; CDR2 reads SYGVNS. This CDR3 has 14 amino acids. CDR3 region: CASIPTGGAAEAFF. Here the CDR3 DNA reads TGTGCCAGCATCCCGACAGGGGGCGCGGCTGAAGCTTTCTTT.

The V and J genes are TRBV6-1 and TRBJ1-2; 9 nucleotides align to TRBD1. Germline trimming cut 6 bases from V and 6 bases from J; bases unmatched to any gene: 5. Germline CDR1 reads MNHNS; CDR2 reads SASEGT. The CDR3 is made up of 13 amino acids. The CDR3, as DNA: TGTGCCAGCAGCCGGGACAGGGCGGATGGCTACACCTTC. Translating gives CASSRDRADGYTF.

This clone was recorded a few times. This sequence joins TRBV30 and TRBJ1-2, with 9 bases identical to TRBD1. The CDR3 runs 14 residues. Germline V CDR1 and CDR2: GTSNPN, SVGIG (reference sequence). V lost 0 bases, J lost 8 bases, and 7 bases stayed unmatched. CDR3 DNA sequence: TGTGCCTGGAGTGTGGGGACAGGGATGGGAGGCTACACCTTC. Translated: CAWSVGTGMGGYTF.

The rearrangement uses TRBV5-4 and TRBJ2-4; D might be TRBD2 (5 bases). Trimming left V 3 bases short and J 0 bases short, with 13 bases between. This CDR3 has 16 residues. Germline CDR1 is SGHNT and CDR2 is YYREEE (reference sequence). The CDR3: CASSSRGEIAKNIQYF. CDR3 nucleotides: TGTGCCAGCAGCTCCCGGGGAGAGATAGCCAAAAACATTCAGTACTTC. Complete variable domain (other parts from reference TRBV5-4 and TRBJ2-4): ETGVTQSPTHLIKTRGQQVTLRCSSQSGHNTVSWYQQALGQGPQFIFQYYREEENGRGNFPPRFSGLQFPNYSSELNVNALELDDSALYLCASSSRGEIAKNIQYFGAGTRLSVL.

The chain combines TRBV18 with TRBJ1-1; 7 positions agree with TRBD1. Germline V gene lookup returns CDR1 KGHSH and CDR2 LQKENI. V was pared by 3 bases and J by 3 bases, with 7 bases of the junction left unmatched. This CDR3 is built from 15 residues. In DNA form, the CDR3 reads TGTGCCAGCTCACCCGCGGACAGGCGGGACACTGAAGCTTTCTTT. Its protein product is CASSPADRRDTEAFF.

The rearrangement joins TRBV7-8 to TRBJ1-1; D uncertain. The V gene lost 8 bases and the J gene lost 2 bases, with 9 bases spanning the gap. This CDR3 spans 12 amino acids. Germline V gives CDR1 SGHVS, CDR2 FQNEAQ. For the CDR3, the DNA is TGTGCCAGCCGCGGGATTAACACTGAAGCTTTCTTT. This gives the protein CASRGINTEAFF.

The chain combines TRBV6-4 with TRBJ1-6, with 11 positions matching TRBD1. The V gene's germline CDR1 is MRHNA and CDR2 SNTAGT. V was clipped by 2 bases and J by 5 bases; unmatched bases: 8. The CDR3 length is 18 residues. CDR3 DNA sequence: TGTGCCAGCAGTGACCTCCGGGACAGGGGGTTCCATAATTCACCCCTCCACTTT. This sequence encodes CASSDLRDRGFHNSPLHF.

V usage is TRBV5-1 and J usage is TRBJ2-5, with TRBD1 matching over 7 bases. The CDR3 totals 15 residues. Trimming at V came to 3 bases and at J to 2 bases, leaving 7 bases not matched to a gene. The germline gives CDR1 SGHRS, CDR2 YFSETQ. The CDR3 spells CASSSADRRQETQYF. CDR3 bases: TGCGCCAGCAGCTCGGCGGACAGGCGACAAGAGACCCAGTACTTC.

The chain has TRBV6-5 and TRBJ1-2; 7 bases map to TRBD1. Germline V CDR1 and CDR2: MNHEY, SVGAGI. V was pared by 6 bases and J by 4 bases, with 8 bases of the junction left unmatched. The CDR3 has 14 amino acids. Written as DNA, the CDR3 is TGTGCCAGCAGCACCAGGGGGTCCATCTATGGCTACACCTTC. This codes for CASSTRGSIYGYTF.

This clone was seen a few times. This CDR3 reads CASSERAGGPDTQYF. In nucleotides, the CDR3 is TGTGCCAGCAGTGAGCGAGCGGGGGGGCCAGATACGCAGTATTTT. This sequence joins TRBV6-1 and TRBJ2-3; 10 bases align to TRBD2. The CDR3 runs 15 residues. Germline lookup yields CDR1 MNHNS and CDR2 SASEGT. V lost 3 bases and J lost 4; bases outside the gene matches: 4.

This rearrangement joins TRBV9 to TRBJ2-1; TRBD2 agrees at 14 bases. The CDR3 covers 19 residues. V shed 0 bases and J 1 base; nucleotides not matched to a gene: 6. CDR1 is SGDLS and CDR2 is YYNGEE in the germline V gene. DNA of the CDR3: TGTGCCAGCAGCGTAGTAGGACTAGCGGGGGGCAGTTCCTACAATGAGCAGTTCTTC. Translating gives CASSVVGLAGGSSYNEQFF.

The rearrangement links TRBV5-4 to TRBJ2-4, with 8 positions matching TRBD2. Germline values: CDR1 SGHNT, CDR2 YYREEE (reference sequence). With V trimmed by 5 bases and J by 11 bases, 6 bases remained unmatched. This CDR3 comprises 12 residues. The DNA for the CDR3 is TGTGCCAGCAGGTCGGGGGGGGGCGTTCAGTACTTC. Amino acid sequence: CASRSGGGVQYF.

This clone was counted between two and nine times. The V gene is TRBV15, the J gene TRBJ1-5, with 7 bases identical to TRBD1. After removal of 0 bases from V and 0 bases from J, the junction contained 11 bases not matched to a gene. Germline V gene lookup returns CDR1 LNHNV and CDR2 YYDKDF (reference sequence). The length of the CDR3 is 19 residues. The CDR3 is CATSRDSIRDRLSNQPQHF. CDR3 bases: TGTGCCACCAGCAGAGATTCAATACGGGACAGACTTAGCAATCAGCCCCAGCATTTT. Together with reference TRBV15 and TRBJ1-5, the CDR3 gives the full variable domain: DAMVIQNPRYQVTQFGKPVTLSCSQTLNHNVMYWYQQKSSQAPKLLFHYYDKDFNNEADTPDNFQSRRPNTSFCFLDIRSPGLGDTAMYLCATSRDSIRDRLSNQPQHFGDGTRLSIL.

The J gene is TRBJ2-1, the V gene TRBV11-2, with 9 positions matching TRBD2. The V gene's germline CDR1 is SGHAT and CDR2 FQNNGV. The CDR3 length is 18 residues. V trimming: 5 bases; J trimming: 0 bases; junction bases outside the gene matches: 11. CDR3 loop: CASSTSGGPTFSYNEQFF. The CDR3 DNA reads TGTGCCAGCAGCACGAGCGGGGGGCCTACCTTCTCCTACAATGAGCAGTTCTTC.